This T cell receptor beta chain was profiled in a study of T cell repertoires in cytomegalovirus infection. Trimming took 1 base from V and 9 from J; bases not matched to a gene: 9. From germline, CDR1 is SGHDN and CDR2 FVKESK. This CDR3 has 14 amino acids. General study findings and limits: Summed frequency of shared TCR beta families picked out CMV carriers who also had the relevant HLA.

TCRdb called the reads again in MiXCR, with one record for every CDR3 protein. This table holds 200,000 to 250,000 distinct CDR3 sequences, over 20% found once. About this clonotype: Its target is not known.

This clonotype originated in a human donor in good health (CMV status not recorded). Some clones in this sample may be carry-over from other donors' samples. J is TRBJ2-7 and V is TRBV14, with 7 bases aligning to TRBD2. The sequenced sample consisted of CD8+ T cells from PBMCs. The CDR3 here is CASSQAGGINVQYF. CDR3 DNA sequence: TGTGCCAGCAGCCAAGCGGGGGGTATCAACGTGCAGTACTTC.